This T cell receptor beta chain was sequenced in a study of blood T cell repertoires in COVID-19 (dated by TCRdb to the early 2020s). The study in broad terms: Recovered participants in ImmuneRACE Cohort 3 were defined as having two consecutive negative NP/OP PCR tests, clearance from a healthcare professional, or resolution of symptoms. Samples covering the acute and convalescent phases of COVID-19 were provided by collaborators in the United States, Italy and Spain. The prospective study material was composed of cDNA or gDNA derived from T cells, B-cell-depleted T cells, or PBMCs. Subjects who had been exposed to COVID-19, were actively infected with it, or had recovered from it provided the deeply sampled blood TCRbeta repertoires that made up the dataset. A freely available public database, intended as a resource for researchers studying the immune response to SARS-CoV-2, is where the repertoires were released. The samples were drawn from two sources: the first 160 participants of the ongoing ImmuneRACE study, and 1,000 to 1,500 subjects contributed by 6 global collaborators. The sample metadata nearly always contained a de-identified subject ID, COVID-19 status, age in years and sex. Where available, HLA class I and class II types were obtained from metadata supplied by the sample provider rather than from assay-based typing. Findings and caveats that apply to the study as a whole: How much clinical and demographic metadata was included differed by source and by participant, and the metadata was provided uncurated.

Details on this clone: Its antigen target is currently unknown. No quality values exist for individual bases; no much larger clone is one base distant.

The CDR3 contains 14 residues, cysteine and phenylalanine counted. Only CDR3 DNA remains: 42 bases, in frame from the first base. The trim is 2 bases for V and 5 bases for J, with a gap of 12 bases between the germline ends. The germline V gene supplies CDR1 SGHNT and CDR2 YENEEA. TCRbeta CDR3 regions were amplified from genomic DNA by means of the immunoSEQ Assay, a bias-controlled multiplex PCR. From the authors' description of their analysis: Nucleated cell counts per sample were estimated from amplification of reference gene primers within the assay. Sequence reads were collapsed and filtered to measure the absolute abundance of every unique TCRbeta CDR3 rearrangement. Productive Simpson clonality was computed per sample as the square root of Simpson's diversity index over productive rearrangements. The source is immuneACCESS, and TCRdb retained only in-frame sequences with V and J called. Part of the clones is not carried over; for the studies checked, unresolved V genes explain less than half of this, and the remainder is unexplained. V and J calls and clone size come straight from that table; D and trimming were deduced from the DNA. The sample table holds 400,000 or so clones, of which 70% to 90% were seen once. Roughly 2% of the sample is in the top ten clones.

Enrolling through a virtual design, the prospective study's participants ranged in age from about 18 to 89 years and lived across roughly 24 United States geographic areas. Cohort assignment in the prospective study relied on participant-reported clinical history from a screening survey and a study questionnaire. In the prospective study, mobile phlebotomists collected whole blood, serum and a nasopharyngeal or oropharyngeal swab from each participant. Over an approximately two-month period, participants in the prospective study had the option of providing additional blood draws and questionnaires. Before DNA extraction, blood samples from the prospective study were shipped at room temperature or frozen.

The receptor comes from a man aged 40-50 years in a cohort exposed to, infected with or recovered from COVID-19 (not recorded which). The sequence links TRBV11-3 to TRBJ1-1; the D gene is perhaps TRBD1, from 6 matching bases. The sequenced sample was PBMCs or T cells enriched from blood (not recorded which). Read as DNA, the sequence is TGTGCCAGCAGCTTACACAGGGCCTCTACTGAAGCTTTCTTT. It codes for CASSLHRASTEAFF.